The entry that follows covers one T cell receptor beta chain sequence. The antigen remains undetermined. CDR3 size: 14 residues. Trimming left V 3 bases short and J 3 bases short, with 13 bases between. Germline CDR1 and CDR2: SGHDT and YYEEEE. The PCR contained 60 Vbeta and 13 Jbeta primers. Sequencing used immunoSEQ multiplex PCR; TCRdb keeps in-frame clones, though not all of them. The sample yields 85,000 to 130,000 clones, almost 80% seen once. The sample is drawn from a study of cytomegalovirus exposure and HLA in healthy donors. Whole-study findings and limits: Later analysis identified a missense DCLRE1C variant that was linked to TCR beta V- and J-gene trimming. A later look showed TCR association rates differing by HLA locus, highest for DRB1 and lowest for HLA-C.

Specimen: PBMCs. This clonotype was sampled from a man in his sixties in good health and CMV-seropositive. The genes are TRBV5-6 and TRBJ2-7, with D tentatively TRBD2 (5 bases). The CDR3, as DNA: TGTGCCAGCAGCTCGATAGAGGGAAGCTACGAGCAGTACTTC. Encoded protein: CASSSIEGSYEQYF.